This T cell receptor beta chain is drawn from a study of neurological immune-mediated disorders. Study conclusions and caveats: Across subjects, expanded clones had no CDR3 amino acid sequences in common, pointing to private repertoires in all groups. One cluster of related CDR3 sequences contained, by phylogenetic grouping, the repertoires of 18 of 34 multiple sclerosis patients and formed a possible signature. The most TCR clonal expansion was seen in HTLV-1-associated myelopathy, and the least was seen in multiple sclerosis, which fell below healthy controls.

As to time point: longitudinal time-point 2. The germline gives CDR1 DFQATT, CDR2 SNEGSKA (reference sequence). This CDR3 comprises 11 residues. Trimming took off 6 bases at V and 2 bases at J, with 6 bases between the two ends. This clonotype was observed many times. Its antigen is not known. Synthesis of cDNA was accomplished via 5'RACE employing 10-nucleotide random UMIs. A single record per CDR3 protein comes from TCRdb applying MiXCR to the 5' RACE reads. The sample contains 65,000 to 95,000 distinct CDR3 sequences, 5.8% of which appear only once. V and J are TRBV20-1 and TRBJ2-3; D not certain. Sequencing used PBMCs. The receptor was isolated from an older woman with multiple sclerosis. DNA of the CDR3: TGCAGTGCCCCGGACACAGATACGCAGTATTTT. Its translation is CSAPDTDTQYF.